This T cell receptor (beta chain) is drawn from a study of cytomegalovirus exposure and HLA in healthy donors. Study context: A data release that came early held roughly 80 million unique TCRs from HLA-typed donors. Notes on the study in general: A later analysis, which compared TCR beta chains of equal frequency, found the HLA-associated ones more clonally expanded. HLA-A and HLA-B allele assignments for most subjects were reportedly predicted accurately using TCR beta sequences. The number of N-insertions in an Asian-associated ancestry cluster was reportedly below the roughly 620-donor mean in a later analysis.

The PCR employed 60 Vbeta primers together with 13 Jbeta primers. Assay used: immunoSEQ multiplex PCR; TCRdb lists only in-frame clones, some missing. The profile shows more than 150,000 clones, 80% to 85% of them singletons. This clone appeared a few times. The antigen is undetermined. Trimming took 5 bases from V and 8 from J, leaving 21 bases between them. The CDR3 sequence is 15 residues long. Looked up from germline, CDR1 is MNHEY and CDR2 is SVGAGI. The sequence came from a woman under 30 in good health and CMV-seropositive. This rearrangement joins TRBV6-5 to TRBJ1-2; the D is unclear. What was sequenced was PBMCs. The CDR3 DNA reads as TGTGCCAGCAGTCCCCCCCTCGACAAAGTGGAAGGCTACACCTTC. This translates into CASSPPLDKVEGYTF.